These T cell receptor beta chains were read from a single sample in a study of a mutant IDH1 vaccine in newly diagnosed glioma. Method: immunoSEQ multiplex PCR; TCRdb's copy keeps in-frame clones and lacks some. The sample has 65,000 to 70,000 clones, about 86% seen once. The source material was PBMCs, sampled from a glioma patient treated with radiotherapy, temozolomide or both. These receptors were collected from a man aged 25-45 years with glioma. Each CDR3 is given without its conserved first and last residue.

J gene | V gene | CDR3 protein
TRBJ1-1 | TRBV27 | ASTDRNTEAF
TRBJ1-5 | TRBV7-9 | ATSPDYSNQPQH
TRBJ1-2 | TRBV27 | ASSYSGSTYGYT
TRBJ1-5 | TRBV9 | ASSVLHPSNQPQH
TRBJ2-3 | TRBV5-1 | ASSPRTGLRTDTRY
TRBJ1-2 | TRBV5-4 | ASSLLQGSAGYT
TRBJ2-2 | TRBV18 | ASSFARSLDGELF
TRBJ2-3 | TRBV7-6 | ASSFGASSHTDTQY
TRBJ1-1 | TRBV6-5 | ASRTANTEAF
TRBJ1-2 | TRBV5-8 | ASSPDRGRGGYT
TRBJ2-1 | TRBV14 | ASSQVGNYNEQF
TRBJ2-7 | TRBV19 | ASSIGRTKWDEQY
TRBJ1-5 | TRBV19 | ASSRRDREPQH
TRBJ2-1 | TRBV5-1 | ASTLGVAGGDEQF
TRBJ2-3 | TRBV5-8 | ASSFKGQGEDTQY